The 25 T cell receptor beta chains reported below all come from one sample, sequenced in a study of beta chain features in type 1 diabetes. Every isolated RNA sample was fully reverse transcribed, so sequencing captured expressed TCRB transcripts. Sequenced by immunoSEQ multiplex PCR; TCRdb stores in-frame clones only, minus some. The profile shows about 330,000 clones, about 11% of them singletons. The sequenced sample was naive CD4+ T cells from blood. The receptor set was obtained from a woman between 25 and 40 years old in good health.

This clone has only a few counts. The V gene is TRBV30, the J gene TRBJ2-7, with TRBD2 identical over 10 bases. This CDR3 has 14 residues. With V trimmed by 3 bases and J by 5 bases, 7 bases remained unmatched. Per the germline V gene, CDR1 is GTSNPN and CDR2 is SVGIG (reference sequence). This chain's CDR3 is CAWRVAGGLHEQYF. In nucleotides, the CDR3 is TGTGCCTGGAGAGTAGCGGGAGGTCTCCACGAGCAGTACTTC.

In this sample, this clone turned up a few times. This CDR3 is CASRSLLAIGQYF. The CDR3 DNA reads TGTGCCAGCAGATCTCTCCTAGCCATCGGGCAGTACTTC. The chain has TRBV21-1 and TRBJ2-7; the table's D call TRBD2 went unverified against the DNA. TRBV21-1 is a listed pseudogene. The CDR3 extends over 13 amino acids.

CDR3 nucleotides: TGTGCCAGCAGTCCACCCCCGAGTCGCAATGAGCAGTTCTTC. This sequence encodes CASSPPPSRNEQFF. The gene calls are TRBV28 and TRBJ2-1; unclear D gene. Between the trimmed V and J ends, which lost 5 bases and 6 bases, there was a span of 14 bases. The CDR3 is 14 residues long. CDR1 is MDHEN and CDR2 is SYDVKM in the germline V gene.

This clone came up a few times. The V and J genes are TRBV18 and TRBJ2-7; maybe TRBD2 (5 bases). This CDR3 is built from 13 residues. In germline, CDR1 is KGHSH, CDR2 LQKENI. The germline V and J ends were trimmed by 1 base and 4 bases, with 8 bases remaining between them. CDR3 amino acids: CASSPLLAYEQYF. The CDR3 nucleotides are TGTGCCAGCTCACCACTGCTAGCTTACGAGCAGTACTTC.

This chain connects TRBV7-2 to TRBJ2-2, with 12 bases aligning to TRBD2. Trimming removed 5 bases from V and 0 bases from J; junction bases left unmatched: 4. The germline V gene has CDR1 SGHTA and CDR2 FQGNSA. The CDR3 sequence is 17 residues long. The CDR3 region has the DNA TGTGCCAGCAGCCCTGGACTAGCGGGATCGAACACCGGGGAGCTGTTTTTT. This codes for CASSPGLAGSNTGELFF.

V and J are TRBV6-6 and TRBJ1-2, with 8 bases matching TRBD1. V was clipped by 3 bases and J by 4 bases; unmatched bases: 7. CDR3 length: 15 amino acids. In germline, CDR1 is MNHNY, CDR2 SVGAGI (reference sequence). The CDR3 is CASSYRTGPFYGYTF. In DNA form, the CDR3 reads TGTGCCAGCAGTTATAGGACAGGGCCCTTCTATGGCTACACCTTC.

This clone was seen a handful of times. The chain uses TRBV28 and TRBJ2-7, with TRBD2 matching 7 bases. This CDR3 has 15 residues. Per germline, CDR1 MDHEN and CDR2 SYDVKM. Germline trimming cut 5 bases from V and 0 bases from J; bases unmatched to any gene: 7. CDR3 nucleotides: TGTGCCAGCAGTCCAGCGGGAAGGAGCTCCTACGAGCAGTACTTC. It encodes CASSPAGRSSYEQYF.

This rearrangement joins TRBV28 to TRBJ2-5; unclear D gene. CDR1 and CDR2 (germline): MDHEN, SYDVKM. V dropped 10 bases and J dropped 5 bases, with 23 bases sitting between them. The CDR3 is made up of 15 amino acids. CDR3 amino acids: CATIPNRRVVETQYF. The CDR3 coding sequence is TGTGCCACCATCCCAAATCGACGGGTTGTGGAGACCCAGTACTTC. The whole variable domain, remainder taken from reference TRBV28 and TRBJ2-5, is DVKVTQSSRYLVKRTGEKVFLECVQDMDHENMFWYRQDPGLGLRLIYFSYDVKMKEKGDIPEGYSVSREKKERFSLILESASTNQTSMYLCATIPNRRVVETQYFGPGTRLLVL.

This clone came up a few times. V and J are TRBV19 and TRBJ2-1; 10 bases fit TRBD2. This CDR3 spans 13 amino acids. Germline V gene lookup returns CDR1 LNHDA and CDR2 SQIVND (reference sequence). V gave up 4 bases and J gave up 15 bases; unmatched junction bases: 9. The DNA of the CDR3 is TGTGCCAGTAGTACCTCTAGCGGGAGCCCTCCGTTCTTC. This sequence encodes CASSTSSGSPPFF.

CDR3: CASSSLQRAFF. In DNA form, the CDR3 reads TGTGCCAGCAGTTCACTTCAGAGGGCTTTCTTT. The gene calls are TRBV28 and TRBJ1-1; D is unresolved. Trimming removed 4 bases at V and 11 bases at J, with 11 bases between. The germline V gene has CDR1 MDHEN and CDR2 SYDVKM. The CDR3 runs to 11 residues.

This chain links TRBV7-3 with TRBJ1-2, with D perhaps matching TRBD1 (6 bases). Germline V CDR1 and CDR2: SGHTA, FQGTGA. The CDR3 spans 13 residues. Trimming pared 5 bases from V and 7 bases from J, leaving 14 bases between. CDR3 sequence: CASSQQGGSGYTF. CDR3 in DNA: TGTGCCAGCAGCCAACAGGGAGGGAGTGGCTACACCTTC.

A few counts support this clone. CDR3 protein: CASSLSQLTYEQYF. The CDR3, as DNA: TGCGCCAGCAGCTTGAGTCAGTTGACCTACGAGCAGTACTTC. J is TRBJ2-7 and V is TRBV5-1; no clear D gene. Trimming cost V 1 base and J 2 bases, with 10 bases left between them. The CDR3 runs to 14 residues. CDR1 and CDR2 (germline): SGHRS, YFSETQ.

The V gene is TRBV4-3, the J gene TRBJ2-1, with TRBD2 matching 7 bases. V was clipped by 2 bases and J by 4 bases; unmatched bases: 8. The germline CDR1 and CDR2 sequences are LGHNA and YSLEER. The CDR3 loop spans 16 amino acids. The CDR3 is CASSQSLAVAYNEQFF. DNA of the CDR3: TGCGCCAGCAGCCAATCGCTAGCGGTAGCATACAATGAGCAGTTCTTC.

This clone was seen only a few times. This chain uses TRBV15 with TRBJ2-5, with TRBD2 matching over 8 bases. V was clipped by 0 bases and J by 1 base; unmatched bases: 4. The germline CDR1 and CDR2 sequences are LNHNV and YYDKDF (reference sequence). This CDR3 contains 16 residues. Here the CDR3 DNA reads TGTGCCACCAGCAGAGATCTCCGGGGGGGCCAAGAGACCCAGTACTTC. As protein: CATSRDLRGGQETQYF.

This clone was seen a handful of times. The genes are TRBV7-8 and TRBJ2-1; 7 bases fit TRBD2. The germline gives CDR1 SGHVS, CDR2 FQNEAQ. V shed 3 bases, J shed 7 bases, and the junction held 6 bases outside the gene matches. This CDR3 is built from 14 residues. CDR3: CASSLAGVRNEQFF. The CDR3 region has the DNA TGTGCCAGCAGCTTGGCGGGAGTTAGAAATGAGCAGTTCTTC.

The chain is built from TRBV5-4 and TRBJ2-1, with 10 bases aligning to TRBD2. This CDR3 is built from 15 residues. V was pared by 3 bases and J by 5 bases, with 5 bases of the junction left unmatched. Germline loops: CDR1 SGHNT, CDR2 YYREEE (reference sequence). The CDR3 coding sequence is TGTGCCAGCAGCTATGGACTAGCGGAAAACAATGAGCAGTTCTTC. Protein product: CASSYGLAENNEQFF.

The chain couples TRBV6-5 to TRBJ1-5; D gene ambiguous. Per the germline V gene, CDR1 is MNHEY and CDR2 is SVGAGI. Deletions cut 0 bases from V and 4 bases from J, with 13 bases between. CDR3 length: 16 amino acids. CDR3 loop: CASSYSWVSGNQPQHF. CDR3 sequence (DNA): TGTGCCAGCAGTTACTCTTGGGTTTCAGGAAATCAGCCCCAGCATTTT.

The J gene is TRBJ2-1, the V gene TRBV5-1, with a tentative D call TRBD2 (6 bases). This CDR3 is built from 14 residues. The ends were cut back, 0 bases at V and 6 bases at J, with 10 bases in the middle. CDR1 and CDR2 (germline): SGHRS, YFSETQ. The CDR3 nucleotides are TGCGCCAGCAGCTTGGTACTAGCCGGCAATGAGCAGTTCTTC. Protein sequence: CASSLVLAGNEQFF.

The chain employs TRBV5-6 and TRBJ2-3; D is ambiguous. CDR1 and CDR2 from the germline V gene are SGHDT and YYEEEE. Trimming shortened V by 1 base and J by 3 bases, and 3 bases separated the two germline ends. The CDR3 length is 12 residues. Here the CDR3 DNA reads TGTGCCAGCAGCTTGCGGACAGATACGCAGTATTTT. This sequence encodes CASSLRTDTQYF.

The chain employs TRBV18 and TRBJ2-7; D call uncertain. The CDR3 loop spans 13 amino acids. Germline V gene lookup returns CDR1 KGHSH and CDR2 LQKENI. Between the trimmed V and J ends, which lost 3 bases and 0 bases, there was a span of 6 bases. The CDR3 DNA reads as TGTGCCAGCTCACCTTCGAGCTCCTACGAGCAGTACTTC. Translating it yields CASSPSSSYEQYF.

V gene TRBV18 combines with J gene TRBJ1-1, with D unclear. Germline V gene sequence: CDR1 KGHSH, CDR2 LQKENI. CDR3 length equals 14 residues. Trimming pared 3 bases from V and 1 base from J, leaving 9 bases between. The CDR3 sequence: CASSPKQPNTEAFF. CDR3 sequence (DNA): TGTGCCAGCTCACCGAAACAGCCGAACACTGAAGCTTTCTTT.

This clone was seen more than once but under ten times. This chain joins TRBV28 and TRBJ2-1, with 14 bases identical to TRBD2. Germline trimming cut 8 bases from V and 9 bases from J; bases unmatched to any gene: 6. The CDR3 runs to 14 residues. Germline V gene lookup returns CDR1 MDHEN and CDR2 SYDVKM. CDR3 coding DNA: TGTGCCAGCGGACTAGCGGGAGGCCATGGTGAGCAGTTCTTC. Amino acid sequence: CASGLAGGHGEQFF.

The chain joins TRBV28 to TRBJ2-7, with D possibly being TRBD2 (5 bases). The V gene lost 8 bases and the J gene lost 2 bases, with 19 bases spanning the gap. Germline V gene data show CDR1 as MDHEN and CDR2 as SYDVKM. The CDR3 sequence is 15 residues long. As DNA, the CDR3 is TGTGCCAGCGGACCAACCCGCCCGGGGACCTACGAGCAGTACTTC. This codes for CASGPTRPGTYEQYF.

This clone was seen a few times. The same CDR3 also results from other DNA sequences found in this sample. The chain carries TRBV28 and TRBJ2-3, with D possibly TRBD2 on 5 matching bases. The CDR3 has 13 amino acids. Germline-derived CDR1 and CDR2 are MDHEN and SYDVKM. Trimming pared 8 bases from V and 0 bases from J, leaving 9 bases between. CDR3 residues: CASRRTSTDTQYF. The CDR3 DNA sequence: TGTGCCAGCCGACGGACTAGCACAGATACGCAGTATTTT.

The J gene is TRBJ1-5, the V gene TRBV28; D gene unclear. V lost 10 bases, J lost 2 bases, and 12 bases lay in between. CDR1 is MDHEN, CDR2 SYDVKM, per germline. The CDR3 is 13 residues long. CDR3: CATEPGGNQPQHF. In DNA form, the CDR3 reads TGTGCCACCGAGCCGGGTGGCAATCAGCCCCAGCATTTT.